This T cell receptor (beta chain) was sequenced during a study of blood T cell repertoires in COVID-19. As handled by the study authors: Estimation of nucleated cell counts was performed using reference gene primer amplification. TCRdb keeps only in-frame clones here, not all; method: immunoSEQ multiplex PCR. The V and J calls and the clone size are those of that table, but D and trimming were determined from the DNA. This sample carries over 450,000 clones, approximately 89% of them seen once, and the ten largest clones take 0.7% to 1%. V was shortened by 0 bases and J by 11 bases, with 13 bases between the two germline ends. The CDR3 is 14 amino acids. From germline, CDR1 is LNHDA and CDR2 SQIVND (reference sequence).

This TCR was sampled from a man aged 18 to 30 with COVID-19, enrolled during active disease. The V and J genes are TRBV19 and TRBJ1-4; no reliable D call. The sequencing input was peripheral blood. CDR3 DNA sequence: TGTGCCAGTAGTATAGAAAGCAGCGCGGGGAAACTGTTTTTT. Protein product: CASSIESSAGKLFF. The full variable domain, completed using reference TRBV19 and TRBJ1-4, is DGGITQSPKYLFRKEGQNVTLSCEQNLNHDAMYWYRQDPGQGLRLIYYSQIVNDFQKGDIAEGYSVSREKKESFPLTVTSAQKNPTAFYLCASSIESSAGKLFFGSGTQLSVL.